Listed here are 26 T cell receptor beta chains from one sample, sequenced in a study of vaccination effects on CD4 cells after COVID-19. With the ViraFEST assay, the study expanded antigen-specific CD4+ T cells using viral peptide pools, then sequenced them. The culture ran for about eleven days before CD4+ T cells were isolated. Their SARS-CoV-2 infection, verified by PCR, occurred between March and December 2020. These TCRs' antigens remain unknown. Clones were sequenced by immunoSEQ multiplex PCR, and TCRdb holds only the in-frame ones, with some missing. Of about 70,000 clones listed, 60% to 75% are singletons. The source was CD4+ T cells from PBMCs cultured with HIV peptides, collected before COVID-19 vaccination. Regarding subset: HIV-1 Nef peptide pool negative control/reference culture. These TCRs come from a human donor who had a prior SARS-CoV-2 infection.

This sequence joins TRBV2 and TRBJ1-1, with 9 bases that match TRBD1. V was clipped by 6 bases and J by 7 bases; unmatched bases: 9. CDR3 size: 14 residues. The germline CDR1 and CDR2 sequences are SNHLY and FYNNEI. The CDR3 spells CASRQIDRGIEAFF. CDR3 in DNA: TGTGCCAGCAGGCAGATAGACAGGGGGATTGAAGCTTTCTTT.

The chain uses TRBV2 and TRBJ2-2; TRBD1 agrees at 7 bases. V was pared by 7 bases and J by 7 bases, with 6 bases of the junction left unmatched. Germline V lookup: CDR1 SNHLY, CDR2 FYNNEI. This CDR3 has 13 residues. In DNA form, the CDR3 reads TGTGCCAGCACCTCCACAGGGGTCGGGGAGCTGTTTTTT. Its translation is CASTSTGVGELFF. Looking up the rest from reference TRBV2 and TRBJ2-2 gives the full variable domain: EPEVTQTPSHQVTQMGQEVILRCVPISNHLYFYWYRQILGQKVEFLVSFYNNEISEKSEIFDDQFSVERPDGSNFTLKIRSTKLEDSAMYFCASTSTGVGELFFGEGSRLTVL.

V is TRBV9 and J is TRBJ2-3; 12 nucleotides match TRBD2. The CDR3 runs 16 residues. The germline V gene has CDR1 SGDLS and CDR2 YYNGEE. V was clipped by 3 bases and J by 5 bases; unmatched bases: 7. The CDR3 coding sequence is TGTGCCAGCAGCGGCGGAGCGACTAGCGGGAGAGATACGCAGTATTTT. Its protein product is CASSGGATSGRDTQYF.

V and J are TRBV24-1 and TRBJ2-7; D possibly matches TRBD1 or TRBD2 (6 bases each). The CDR3 has 16 amino acids. Germline lookup yields CDR1 KGHDR and CDR2 SFDVKD. Trimming pared 5 bases from V and 6 bases from J, leaving 22 bases between. The chain's CDR3 is CATSGSGLTGPGEQYF. CDR3 in DNA: TGTGCCACCAGTGGGTCGGGACTTACAGGGCCCGGCGAGCAGTACTTC.

The V call is TRBV3-1 (or the pseudogene TRBV3-2), the J call TRBJ2-1; the D gene is possibly TRBD2 (5 bases). Germline CDR1 is LGHDT and CDR2 is YNNKEL (reference sequence). With 1 base removed from V and 3 bases from J, the gap between germline ends came to 7 bases. This CDR3 has 14 residues. In DNA, the CDR3 is TGTGCCAGCAGCCAAGGACGGGGCTACAATGAGCAGTTCTTC. Protein sequence: CASSQGRGYNEQFF.

The chain links TRBV6-6 to TRBJ2-3; 10 nucleotides align to TRBD2. The J segment lost 4 bases and the V segment lost 6 bases, leaving 1 base of the junction unmatched. Germline V gives CDR1 MNHNY, CDR2 SVGAGI (reference sequence). The CDR3 contains 13 residues. The CDR3 bases are TGTGCCAGCAGAGCGGGAGGGGCAGATACGCAGTATTTT. It yields the protein CASRAGGADTQYF.

The rearrangement joins TRBV5-1 to TRBJ2-5; D call uncertain. The V gene lost 0 bases and the J gene lost 5 bases, with 8 bases spanning the gap. Germline CDR1 and CDR2: SGHRS and YFSETQ. The CDR3 has 13 amino acids. CDR3 DNA: TGCGCCAGCAGCTTGGCAAACGGCGAGACCCAGTACTTC. Translating it yields CASSLANGETQYF.

This chain joins TRBV20-1 and TRBJ2-7; D is ambiguous. There are 11 residues in the CDR3. In germline, CDR1 is DFQATT, CDR2 SNEGSKA (reference sequence). Trimming cost V 5 bases and J 7 bases, with 12 bases left between them. The CDR3 here is CSAVPLGEQYF. The CDR3 DNA reads as TGCAGTGCTGTGCCGTTGGGGGAGCAGTACTTC.

This chain joins TRBV6-2 or TRBV6-3 and TRBJ1-5; D uncertain. The V end was cut by 2 bases, the J end by 5 bases, with 10 bases between. The CDR3 sequence is 14 residues long. Germline lookup yields CDR1 MNHEY and CDR2 SVGEGT. CDR3 residues: CASSYVGRDQPQHF. In DNA form, the CDR3 reads TGTGCCAGCAGTTACGTAGGGAGGGATCAGCCCCAGCATTTT.

The rearrangement links TRBV5-1 to TRBJ2-7; TRBD1 aligns across 7 bases. Unmatched junction bases numbered 13, after V lost 4 bases and J lost 3 bases. Germline CDR1 and CDR2: SGHRS and YFSETQ. The CDR3 loop spans 16 amino acids. Written as DNA, the CDR3 is TGCGCCAGCAGCCCAAATCTCCGGGACAGAGGCTACGAGCAGTACTTC. Protein product: CASSPNLRDRGYEQYF. The full variable domain, its missing parts supplied by reference TRBV5-1 and TRBJ2-7, is KAGVTQTPRYLIKTRGQQVTLSCSPISGHRSVSWYQQTPGQGLQFLFEYFSETQRNKGNFPGRFSGRQFSNSRSEMNVSTLELGDSALYLCASSPNLRDRGYEQYFGPGTRLTVT.

The chain is built from TRBV9 and TRBJ2-1; 8 bases align to TRBD1. Germline V CDR1 and CDR2: SGDLS, YYNGEE. The J segment lost 3 bases and the V segment lost 6 bases, leaving 5 bases of the junction unmatched. This CDR3 region has 14 residues. CDR3 coding DNA: TGTGCCAGCACTAGGACAGGGAACTACAATGAGCAGTTCTTC. Amino acid sequence: CASTRTGNYNEQFF.

The genes are TRBV2 and TRBJ1-4; 10 nucleotides match TRBD1. The CDR3 has 17 residues. Trimming removed 9 bases from V and 5 bases from J; junction bases left unmatched: 15. The germline V gene encodes CDR1 SNHLY and CDR2 FYNNEI. CDR3 residues: CARGDRGSLTQNEKLFF. CDR3 sequence (DNA): TGTGCCAGGGGGGACAGGGGTTCGCTAACCCAAAATGAAAAACTGTTTTTT.

V gene TRBV15 combines with J gene TRBJ2-3; 9 nucleotides match TRBD2. The V gene's germline CDR1 is LNHNV and CDR2 YYDKDF (reference sequence). The CDR3 has 21 amino acids. The trim removed 4 bases at V and 8 bases at J, leaving 28 bases unmatched. The CDR3, as DNA: TGTGCCACCAGCACGACCCCAAGGGCTAGCGGGGAGTCCCAGCAGGGTAGTACGCAGTATTTT. It is translated as CATSTTPRASGESQQGSTQYF.

This chain connects TRBV5-4 to TRBJ2-1, with D possibly matching TRBD2 (5 bases). Germline CDR1 SGHNT, CDR2 YYREEE (reference sequence). Trimming cost V 0 bases and J 8 bases, with 15 bases left between them. The CDR3 spans 15 residues. The CDR3, as DNA: TGTGCCAGCAGCTTGGGAGGACCCGATAGCGATGAGCAGTTCTTC. Translation gives CASSLGGPDSDEQFF.

The chain is built from TRBV2 and TRBJ2-3, with 8 bases matching TRBD2. From germline, CDR1 is SNHLY and CDR2 FYNNEI. The CDR3 loop spans 14 amino acids. Trimming removed 6 bases from V and 2 bases from J; junction bases left unmatched: 4. CDR3 in DNA: TGTGCCAGCAGGGAGCGGGGGCACACAGATACGCAGTATTTT. This translates into CASRERGHTDTQYF.

V gene TRBV6-5 combines with J gene TRBJ2-6; the D is unclear. In germline, CDR1 is MNHEY, CDR2 SVGAGI. Trimming pared 4 bases from V and 0 bases from J, leaving 7 bases between. The CDR3 runs 15 residues. This chain's CDR3 is CASSSPLSGANVLTF. The CDR3 DNA follows: TGTGCCAGCAGTTCCCCGCTCTCTGGGGCCAACGTCCTGACTTTC.

This chain links TRBV19 with TRBJ1-1; possibly TRBD1 for D (6 bases). The V gene's germline CDR1 is LNHDA and CDR2 SQIVND (reference sequence). V was pared by 3 bases and J by 1 base, with 12 bases between. The CDR3 length is 15 residues. The CDR3 sequence: CASSISGTPNTEAFF. CDR3 nucleotides: TGTGCCAGTAGTATCTCCGGGACACCGAACACTGAAGCTTTCTTT.

The rearrangement links TRBV18 to TRBJ1-2; TRBD1 agrees at 7 bases. There are 16 residues in the CDR3. J lost 4 bases, V lost 6 bases, and 14 bases had no gene match. Looked up from germline, CDR1 is KGHSH and CDR2 is LQKENI. The DNA of the CDR3 is TGTGCCAGCTCCCCGGTCGGGACAGAGCTCTTCTATGGCTACACCTTC. This translates into CASSPVGTELFYGYTF. Drawing the rest from reference TRBV18 and TRBJ1-2, the complete variable domain is NAGVMQNPRHLVRRRGQEARLRCSPMKGHSHVYWYRQLPEEGLKFMVYLQKENIIDESGMPKERFSAEFPKEGPSILRIQQVVRGDSAAYFCASSPVGTELFYGYTFGSGTRLTVV.

V and J are TRBV19 and TRBJ1-1; D ambiguous. Deletions cut 6 bases from V and 10 bases from J, with 15 bases between. CDR3 length: 12 residues. Germline CDR1 reads LNHDA; CDR2 reads SQIVND (reference sequence). Here the CDR3 DNA reads TGTGCCAGTAGGGGGATCTCGGGTGCAGCTTTCTTT. Protein: CASRGISGAAFF. Using reference TRBV19 and TRBJ1-1 for the parts outside the CDR3, the full variable domain is DGGITQSPKYLFRKEGQNVTLSCEQNLNHDAMYWYRQDPGQGLRLIYYSQIVNDFQKGDIAEGYSVSREKKESFPLTVTSAQKNPTAFYLCASRGISGAAFFGQGTRLTVV.

The chain couples TRBV15 to TRBJ2-5; TRBD1 might be the D (5 bases). V was trimmed by 1 base and J by 3 bases, leaving 9 bases between them. Per the germline V gene, CDR1 is LNHNV and CDR2 is YYDKDF (reference sequence). The CDR3 spans 14 residues. This chain's CDR3 is CATSRAGREETQYF. The CDR3 coding sequence is TGTGCCACCAGCAGAGCCGGCAGGGAAGAGACCCAGTACTTC.

The chain joins TRBV5-6 to TRBJ1-1, with D possibly being TRBD1 (6 bases). The length of the CDR3 is 15 residues. Germline CDR1 and CDR2: SGHDT and YYEEEE. V was pared by 4 bases and J by 0 bases, with 13 bases between. The DNA for the CDR3 is TGTGCCAGCAGCATCGACAGGTGGGTGAACACTGAAGCTTTCTTT. Translating it yields CASSIDRWVNTEAFF.

This chain joins TRBV4-1 and TRBJ2-7; 10 bases agree with TRBD1. The CDR3 covers 19 residues. Unmatched junction bases numbered 12, after V lost 0 bases and J lost 1 base. CDR1 and CDR2 (germline): MGHRA, YSYEKL. As DNA, the CDR3 is TGCGCCAGCAGCCAAGATGGGGACAGGGGCATGAAGCGATCCTACGAGCAGTACTTC. The encoded protein is CASSQDGDRGMKRSYEQYF.

The rearrangement links TRBV9 to TRBJ2-1; 7 bases line up with TRBD1. The germline V gene encodes CDR1 SGDLS and CDR2 YYNGEE. J lost 2 bases, V lost 0 bases, and 2 bases had no gene match. CDR3 length: 15 amino acids. The CDR3 region is CASSVVGTAYNEQFF. For the CDR3, the DNA is TGTGCCAGCAGCGTAGTGGGGACAGCCTACAATGAGCAGTTCTTC.

The chain joins TRBV14 to TRBJ2-2; a possible D gene is TRBD2 (6 bases). In germline, CDR1 is SGHDN, CDR2 FVKESK. This CDR3 has 14 amino acids. V lost 4 bases and J lost 1, with 7 bases in between. The chain's CDR3 is CASSRGVNTGELFF. Written as DNA, the CDR3 is TGTGCCAGCAGCCGGGGGGTGAACACCGGGGAGCTGTTTTTT.

The chain carries TRBV11-2 and TRBJ2-3, with 10 positions matching TRBD2. The CDR3 runs 16 residues. Germline V CDR1 and CDR2: SGHAT, FQNNGV. V was pared by 3 bases and J by 7 bases, with 10 bases of the junction left unmatched. CDR3 DNA sequence: TGTGCCAGCAGCTTCGGACATAGCGGGGGGTTAAATACGCAGTATTTT. Translated: CASSFGHSGGLNTQYF.

The gene calls are TRBV7-8 and TRBJ1-3; a possible D gene is TRBD1 (5 bases). The CDR3 is made up of 16 amino acids. Trimming pared 1 base from V and 3 bases from J, leaving 13 bases between. Germline V gene data show CDR1 as SGHVS and CDR2 as FQNEAQ. The CDR3 nucleotides read TGTGCCAGCAGCTTAGTACGGGGGTTAGGTGGAAACACCATATATTTT. This codes for CASSLVRGLGGNTIYF.